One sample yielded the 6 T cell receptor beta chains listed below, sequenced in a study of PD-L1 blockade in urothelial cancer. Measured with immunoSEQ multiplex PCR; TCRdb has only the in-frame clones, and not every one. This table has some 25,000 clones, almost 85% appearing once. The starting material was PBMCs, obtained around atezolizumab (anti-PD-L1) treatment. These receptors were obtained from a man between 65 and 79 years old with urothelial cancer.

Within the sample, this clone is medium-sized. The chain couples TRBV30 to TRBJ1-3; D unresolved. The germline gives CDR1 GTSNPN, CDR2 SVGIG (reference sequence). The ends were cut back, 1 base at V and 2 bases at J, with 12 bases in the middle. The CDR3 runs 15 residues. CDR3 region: CAWSANLGTGNTIYF. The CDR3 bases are TGTGCCTGGAGTGCAAACCTAGGAACTGGAAACACCATATATTTT.

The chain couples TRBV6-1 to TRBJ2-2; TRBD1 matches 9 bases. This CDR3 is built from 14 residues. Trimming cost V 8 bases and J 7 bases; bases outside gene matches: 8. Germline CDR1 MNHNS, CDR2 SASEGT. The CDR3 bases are TGTGCCAGCCCGACAGGGGGTCTAATCGGGGAGCTGTTTTTT. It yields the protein CASPTGGLIGELFF.

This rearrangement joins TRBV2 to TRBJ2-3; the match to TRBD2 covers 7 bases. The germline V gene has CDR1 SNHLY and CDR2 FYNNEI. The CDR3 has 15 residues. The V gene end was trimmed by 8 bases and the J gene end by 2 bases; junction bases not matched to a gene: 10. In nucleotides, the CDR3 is TGTGCCAGCTTTCCGACCCGGGACTACACAGATACGCAGTATTTT. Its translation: CASFPTRDYTDTQYF.

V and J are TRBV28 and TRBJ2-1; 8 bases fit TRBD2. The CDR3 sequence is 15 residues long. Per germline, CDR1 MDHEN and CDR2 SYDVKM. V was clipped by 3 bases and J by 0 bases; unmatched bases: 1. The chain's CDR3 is CASSLSGSSYNEQFF. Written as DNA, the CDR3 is TGTGCCAGCAGTTTGAGCGGGAGCTCCTACAATGAGCAGTTCTTC.

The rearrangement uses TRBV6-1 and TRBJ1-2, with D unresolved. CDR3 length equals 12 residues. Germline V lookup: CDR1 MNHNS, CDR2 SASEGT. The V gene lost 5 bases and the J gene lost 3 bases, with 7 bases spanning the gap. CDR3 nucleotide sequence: TGTGCCAGCAGTCAGTCCTACTATGGCTACACCTTC. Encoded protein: CASSQSYYGYTF.

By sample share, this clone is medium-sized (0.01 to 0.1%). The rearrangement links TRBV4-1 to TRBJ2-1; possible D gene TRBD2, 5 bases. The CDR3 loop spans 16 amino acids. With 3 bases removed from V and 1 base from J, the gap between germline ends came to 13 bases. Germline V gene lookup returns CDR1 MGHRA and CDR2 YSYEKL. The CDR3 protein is CASSQDPLGSYNEQFF. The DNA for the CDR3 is TGCGCCAGCAGCCAGGATCCACTAGGGTCCTACAATGAGCAGTTCTTC.